This record looks at one T cell receptor beta chain sequence and its context. The antigen is unknown. These data are taken from a study of cytomegalovirus exposure and HLA in healthy donors. Study-level findings and limits: Analyzed later, association rates of TCRs varied across HLA loci, with DRB1 most and HLA-C fewest.

This CDR3 is built from 14 residues. Germline V gives CDR1 LGHNT, CDR2 FRNRAP. V lost 6 bases, J lost 1 base, and 10 bases lay in between. The PCR was carried out with 60 Vbeta primers and 13 Jbeta primers. Under the authors' procedure: As a later analysis found, there were tens of millions of unique TCR beta chains, of which around 10 million were shared. Repertoires were generated with immunoSEQ multiplex PCR, while TCRdb's copy carries only in-frame clones and drops some. V and J calls and clone size are as listed in that table; D and trimming were resolved from the DNA. There are more than 140,000 clones in the sample; about three quarters occur only once, and about 0.66% lies in the top ten.

The genes are TRBV12-5 and TRBJ1-3; D is possibly TRBD1 (6 bases). The sample taken for sequencing was PBMCs. The receptor comes from a male donor in good health and CMV-seronegative. The CDR3 reads CASGAQGSGNTIYF. The CDR3 nucleotides read TGTGCTAGTGGGGCACAGGGATCTGGAAACACCATATATTTT.